Listed below are T cell receptor beta chains from one sample, sequenced in a study of blood T cell repertoires in COVID-19. Sequenced by immunoSEQ multiplex PCR; TCRdb stores in-frame clones only, minus some. The sample shows around 70,000 clones, about 82% of them seen only once. The specimen was peripheral blood. The receptors were sampled from a woman aged 60 to 75 with acute or convalescent COVID-19. The CDR3 runs from the conserved cysteine through the conserved F or W. The D gene is left open where the match is weak. Size is stated for part of the rows, as once, few or many counts, or as a class when the clone is expanded.

D gene: -; V gene: TRBV28; clone size: few; J gene: TRBJ2-3; CDR3 protein: CASSSRQATDTQYF; CDR3 DNA: TGTGCCAGCAGTTCCCGACAGGCCACAGATACGCAGTATTTT
D gene: TRBD2; V gene: TRBV24-1; clone size: few; J gene: TRBJ2-7; CDR3 protein: CATSVSGTQEQYF; CDR3 DNA: TGTGCCACCAGTGTTAGCGGGACACAAGAGCAGTACTTC
D gene: -; V gene: TRBV11-2; clone size: few; J gene: TRBJ2-7; CDR3 protein: CASSPIGATYEQYF; CDR3 DNA: TGTGCCAGCAGCCCCATAGGAGCCACCTACGAGCAGTACTTC
D gene: -; V gene: TRBV6-1; clone size: few; J gene: TRBJ1-1; CDR3 protein: CASSEGGKNTEAFF; CDR3 DNA: TGTGCCAGCAGTGAAGGAGGGAAGAACACTGAAGCTTTCTTT
D gene: TRBD1; V gene: TRBV2; clone size: -; J gene: TRBJ2-7; CDR3 protein: CASSVQLAGGYEQYF; CDR3 DNA: TGTGCCAGCAGTGTTCAGCTCGCAGGGGGCTACGAGCAGTACTTC
D gene: -; V gene: TRBV20-1; clone size: few; J gene: TRBJ1-2; CDR3 protein: CSVRTLDGYTF; CDR3 DNA: TGCAGTGTCAGAACCCTCGATGGCTACACCTTC
D gene: -; V gene: TRBV28; clone size: -; J gene: TRBJ1-2; CDR3 protein: CASSFNSYGYTF; CDR3 DNA: TGTGCCAGCAGTTTCAATAGCTATGGCTACACCTTC
D gene: TRBD2; V gene: TRBV7-8; clone size: -; J gene: TRBJ2-7; CDR3 protein: CASSIRDYLTYEQYF; CDR3 DNA: TGTGCCAGCAGCATCCGGGACTACCTAACCTACGAGCAGTACTTC
D gene: TRBD1; V gene: TRBV28; clone size: -; J gene: TRBJ1-2; CDR3 protein: CASSSPGTGGHYGYTF; CDR3 DNA: TGTGCCAGCAGTTCTCCCGGGACAGGGGGCCACTATGGCTACACCTTC
D gene: -; V gene: TRBV3-1/TRBV3-2; clone size: -; J gene: TRBJ2-2; CDR3 protein: CASSQKPDSWAGELFF; CDR3 DNA: TGTGCCAGCAGCCAAAAACCCGACAGTTGGGCCGGGGAGCTGTTTTTT
D gene: TRBD1; V gene: TRBV18; clone size: -; J gene: TRBJ1-4; CDR3 protein: CASSPLSGQGDEKLFF; CDR3 DNA: TGTGCCAGCTCACCACTTTCGGGACAGGGGGATGAAAAACTGTTTTTT
D gene: TRBD1; V gene: TRBV5-1; clone size: -; J gene: TRBJ1-2; CDR3 protein: CASSLVGGAVEDGYTF; CDR3 DNA: TGCGCCAGCAGCTTGGTAGGGGGCGCGGTGGAGGATGGCTACACCTTC
D gene: -; V gene: TRBV7-9; clone size: -; J gene: TRBJ2-1; CDR3 protein: CASSLADLLEQFF; CDR3 DNA: TGTGCCAGCAGCTTAGCGGACTTACTAGAGCAGTTCTTC
D gene: -; V gene: TRBV23-1; clone size: -; J gene: TRBJ1-4; CDR3 protein: CASSQTRDFTIAKEKLFF; CDR3 DNA: TGCGCCAGCAGTCAAACCAGGGATTTCACCATAGCTAAGGAAAAACTGTTTTTT
D gene: TRBD1; V gene: TRBV20-1; clone size: once; J gene: TRBJ2-1; CDR3 protein: CSASFQGAYNEQFF; CDR3 DNA: TGCAGTGCTAGTTTTCAGGGGGCTTACAATGAGCAGTTCTTC
D gene: TRBD1; V gene: TRBV2; clone size: -; J gene: TRBJ2-2; CDR3 protein: CASRGKDRRTNTGELFF; CDR3 DNA: TGTGCCAGCAGGGGTAAGGACAGGCGGACGAACACCGGGGAGCTGTTTTTT
D gene: -; V gene: TRBV25-1; clone size: -; J gene: TRBJ1-6; CDR3 protein: CASSVAGGRDSPLHF; CDR3 DNA: TGTGCCAGCAGCGTCGCCGGGGGAAGAGATTCACCCCTCCACTTT
D gene: TRBD1; V gene: TRBV6-5; clone size: -; J gene: TRBJ1-1; CDR3 protein: CASSSGTGNTEAFF; CDR3 DNA: TGTGCCAGCAGTTCCGGGACAGGGAACACTGAAGCTTTCTTT
D gene: -; V gene: TRBV18; clone size: once; J gene: TRBJ1-1; CDR3 protein: CASSPSQGVNTEAFF; CDR3 DNA: TGTGCCAGCTCACCATCCCAGGGCGTGAACACTGAAGCTTTCTTT
D gene: TRBD1; V gene: TRBV5-1; clone size: -; J gene: TRBJ2-1; CDR3 protein: CASSLQRGTGIHNEQFF; CDR3 DNA: TGCGCCAGCAGCTTGCAGAGGGGGACAGGGATCCACAATGAGCAGTTCTTC
D gene: TRBD2; V gene: TRBV28; clone size: -; J gene: TRBJ2-1; CDR3 protein: CASSLHLGQALGLAGGASYNEQFF; CDR3 DNA: TGTGCCAGCAGTTTACACCTTGGACAGGCGTTGGGACTAGCGGGGGGGGCGTCCTACAATGAGCAGTTCTTC
D gene: -; V gene: TRBV14; clone size: -; J gene: TRBJ2-7; CDR3 protein: CASSQYHEQYF; CDR3 DNA: TGTGCCAGCAGCCAGTATCACGAGCAGTACTTC
D gene: -; V gene: TRBV20-1; clone size: -; J gene: TRBJ1-2; CDR3 protein: CSATGTYGYTF; CDR3 DNA: TGCAGTGCCACAGGGACCTATGGCTACACCTTC
D gene: TRBD1; V gene: TRBV7-2; clone size: -; J gene: TRBJ1-1; CDR3 protein: CASSKGQVRGNTEAFF; CDR3 DNA: TGTGCCAGCAGCAAAGGACAGGTGAGAGGTAACACTGAAGCTTTCTTT
D gene: TRBD2; V gene: TRBV2; clone size: -; J gene: TRBJ2-5; CDR3 protein: CASVWDGRAGETQYF; CDR3 DNA: TGTGCCAGCGTTTGGGACGGGAGGGCCGGGGAGACCCAGTACTTC
D gene: TRBD1; V gene: TRBV24-1; clone size: -; J gene: TRBJ2-7; CDR3 protein: CATSEGTGREQYF; CDR3 DNA: TGTGCCACCAGTGAGGGGACAGGGCGTGAGCAGTACTTC
D gene: TRBD1; V gene: TRBV6-1; clone size: few; J gene: TRBJ2-7; CDR3 protein: CASSERDRPHSYEQYF; CDR3 DNA: TGTGCCAGCAGTGAAAGGGACAGGCCGCACTCCTACGAGCAGTACTTC
D gene: TRBD2; V gene: TRBV15; clone size: few; J gene: TRBJ2-5; CDR3 protein: CATSSRGGAETQYF; CDR3 DNA: TGTGCCACCAGCAGCCGCGGGGGGGCCGAGACCCAGTACTTC
D gene: TRBD2; V gene: TRBV28; clone size: -; J gene: TRBJ2-1; CDR3 protein: CASSSPGLAGNNEQFF; CDR3 DNA: TGTGCCAGCAGTTCTCCGGGACTAGCGGGAAACAATGAGCAGTTCTTC
D gene: TRBD2; V gene: TRBV5-6; clone size: -; J gene: TRBJ2-5; CDR3 protein: CASSGTGTSSETQYF; CDR3 DNA: TGTGCCAGCAGCGGCACCGGGACTAGCTCAGAGACCCAGTACTTC
D gene: -; V gene: TRBV7-3; clone size: -; J gene: TRBJ1-1; CDR3 protein: CASSTTGNTEAFF; CDR3 DNA: TGTGCCAGCAGCACAACAGGGAACACTGAAGCTTTCTTT
D gene: -; V gene: TRBV21-1; clone size: once; J gene: TRBJ2-5; CDR3 protein: CARRGQGKETQYF; CDR3 DNA: TGTGCCAGACGTGGACAGGGGAAAGAGACCCAGTACTTC
D gene: TRBD1; V gene: TRBV7-9; clone size: -; J gene: TRBJ1-1; CDR3 protein: CASSLGLGTATPKNTEAFF; CDR3 DNA: TGTGCCAGCAGCTTAGGATTAGGGACAGCCACTCCCAAAAACACTGAAGCTTTCTTT
D gene: -; V gene: TRBV19; clone size: -; J gene: TRBJ1-1; CDR3 protein: CASSIVQNTEAFF; CDR3 DNA: TGTGCCAGTAGTATTGTACAGAACACTGAAGCTTTCTTT
D gene: -; V gene: TRBV19; clone size: -; J gene: TRBJ2-5; CDR3 protein: CATAQQGGETQYF; CDR3 DNA: TGTGCCACCGCCCAGCAGGGGGGAGAGACCCAGTACTTC
D gene: -; V gene: TRBV29-1; clone size: -; J gene: TRBJ1-2; CDR3 protein: CSGGDPGQNYGYTF; CDR3 DNA: TGCAGCGGGGGGGACCCTGGACAGAACTATGGCTACACCTTC
D gene: -; V gene: TRBV9; clone size: -; J gene: TRBJ2-2; CDR3 protein: CASSVRHQGAGELFF; CDR3 DNA: TGTGCCAGCAGCGTAAGACATCAAGGCGCCGGGGAGCTGTTTTTT
D gene: TRBD1; V gene: TRBV2; clone size: -; J gene: TRBJ1-2; CDR3 protein: CASKLQGQYYGYTF; CDR3 DNA: TGTGCCAGCAAGCTTCAGGGACAGTACTATGGCTACACCTTC
D gene: TRBD1; V gene: TRBV11-1; clone size: -; J gene: TRBJ2-5; CDR3 protein: CASGQDMKETQYF; CDR3 DNA: TGTGCCAGCGGACAGGATATGAAAGAGACCCAGTACTTC
D gene: TRBD1; V gene: TRBV5-1; clone size: once; J gene: TRBJ1-2; CDR3 protein: CASSQGDNYGYTF; CDR3 DNA: TGCGCCAGCAGCCAGGGGGACAACTATGGCTACACCTTC
D gene: -; V gene: TRBV6-5; clone size: -; J gene: TRBJ1-3; CDR3 protein: CASSAKTGTGNTIYF; CDR3 DNA: TGTGCCAGCAGCGCAAAAACAGGGACTGGAAACACCATATATTTT
D gene: -; V gene: TRBV28; clone size: -; J gene: TRBJ2-1; CDR3 protein: CASSSYGLRGWNEQFF; CDR3 DNA: TGTGCCAGCAGTTCTTACGGCCTCCGGGGGTGGAATGAGCAGTTCTTC
D gene: -; V gene: TRBV5-1; clone size: -; J gene: TRBJ1-1; CDR3 protein: CASSLAKGSGFLGTEAFF; CDR3 DNA: TGCGCCAGCAGCTTGGCCAAGGGGTCAGGCTTCTTGGGCACTGAAGCTTTCTTT
D gene: -; V gene: TRBV5-1; clone size: -; J gene: TRBJ1-2; CDR3 protein: CASSPGQTNYGYTF; CDR3 DNA: TGCGCCAGCAGCCCCGGACAGACTAACTATGGCTACACCTTC
D gene: TRBD1; V gene: TRBV18; clone size: few; J gene: TRBJ2-7; CDR3 protein: CASSASQTWTGITYEQYF; CDR3 DNA: TGTGCCAGCTCAGCGAGTCAGACCTGGACAGGGATCACCTACGAGCAGTACTTC
D gene: -; V gene: TRBV2; clone size: -; J gene: TRBJ1-6; CDR3 protein: CATANLPGSNSPLHF; CDR3 DNA: TGTGCCACCGCCAACCTCCCGGGATCGAATTCACCCCTCCACTTT
D gene: -; V gene: TRBV11-2; clone size: -; J gene: TRBJ2-3; CDR3 protein: CASSLELDTDTQYF; CDR3 DNA: TGTGCCAGCAGCTTAGAACTCGACACAGATACGCAGTATTTT
D gene: -; V gene: TRBV21-1; clone size: once; J gene: TRBJ1-2; CDR3 protein: CASSKTPGDRNIGYTF; CDR3 DNA: TGTGCCAGCAGCAAAACTCCGGGGGACCGTAATATTGGCTACACCTTC
D gene: -; V gene: TRBV18; clone size: few; J gene: TRBJ1-1; CDR3 protein: CASSPPGGGPTEAFF; CDR3 DNA: TGTGCCAGCTCACCCCCCGGGGGAGGGCCCACTGAAGCTTTCTTT
D gene: TRBD1; V gene: TRBV3-1/TRBV3-2; clone size: -; J gene: TRBJ1-3; CDR3 protein: CASSPRLTGFGNTIYF; CDR3 DNA: TGTGCCAGCAGCCCTAGGTTGACAGGGTTCGGAAACACCATATATTTT
D gene: -; V gene: TRBV5-1; clone size: -; J gene: TRBJ1-6; CDR3 protein: CASSFASDSPLHF; CDR3 DNA: TGCGCCAGCAGCTTCGCATCGGATTCACCCCTCCACTTT
D gene: -; V gene: TRBV5-4; clone size: -; J gene: TRBJ1-3; CDR3 protein: CASSLAGARGSGNTIYF; CDR3 DNA: TGTGCCAGCAGCTTGGCAGGGGCACGCGGCTCTGGAAACACCATATATTTT
D gene: -; V gene: TRBV18; clone size: -; J gene: TRBJ2-5; CDR3 protein: CASSPPRVEQETQYF; CDR3 DNA: TGTGCCAGCTCACCACCGAGGGTGGAGCAAGAGACCCAGTACTTC
D gene: TRBD1; V gene: TRBV3-1/TRBV3-2; clone size: -; J gene: TRBJ1-4; CDR3 protein: CASSQERQGEHEKLFF; CDR3 DNA: TGTGCCAGCAGCCAAGAGCGGCAGGGGGAACATGAAAAACTGTTTTTT
D gene: TRBD1; V gene: TRBV7-2; clone size: -; J gene: TRBJ1-1; CDR3 protein: CASSLVEGAYTEAFF; CDR3 DNA: TGTGCCAGCAGCTTAGTCGAGGGGGCCTACACTGAAGCTTTCTTT
D gene: -; V gene: TRBV5-1; clone size: -; J gene: TRBJ2-7; CDR3 protein: CASSLGTVLKEQYF; CDR3 DNA: TGCGCCAGCAGCTTGGGGACAGTCCTTAAGGAGCAGTACTTC
D gene: TRBD2; V gene: TRBV5-1; clone size: -; J gene: TRBJ2-1; CDR3 protein: CASRPSGGYNEQFF; CDR3 DNA: TGCGCCAGCAGACCTAGCGGGGGATACAATGAGCAGTTCTTC
D gene: -; V gene: TRBV5-1; clone size: few; J gene: TRBJ2-7; CDR3 protein: CASSLDRGNEQYF; CDR3 DNA: TGCGCCAGCAGCTTGGATCGGGGGAACGAGCAGTACTTC
D gene: TRBD2; V gene: TRBV6-1; clone size: -; J gene: TRBJ2-3; CDR3 protein: CASSEGLAGGPTTDTQYF; CDR3 DNA: TGTGCCAGCAGTGAAGGACTAGCGGGGGGCCCTACCACAGATACGCAGTATTTT